These T cell receptor beta chains were read from a single sample in a study of response to subunit inactivated influenza vaccine. TCRdb reprocessed the RT-PCR reads with MiXCR, giving one entry per CDR3 protein. The sample includes about 830,000 distinct CDR3 sequences, under 20% seen only once; the top ten take 11%. Sample: PBMCs from blood, taken 5 to 6 days after vaccination. These TCRs come from a man between 45 and 60 years old who received an inactivated influenza vaccine. Both conserved end residues are part of each CDR3. The D gene is left open where the match is weak. Size is stated for part of the rows, as once, few or many counts, or as a class when the clone is expanded.

v_call	d_call	j_call	clone_size	cdr3_aa	cdr3_nt
TRBV7-9	-	TRBJ1-1	-	CASSLDAPSEAFF	TGTGCCAGCAGCTTAGACGCACCCTCTGAAGCTTTCTTT
TRBV2	-	TRBJ1-1	many	CASTMEGMGTEAFF	TGTGCCAGCACCATGGAGGGGATGGGCACTGAAGCTTTCTTT
TRBV29-1	-	TRBJ2-7	few	CSVAGRATYEQYF	TGCAGCGTTGCAGGTAGGGCCACCTACGAGCAGTACTTC
TRBV7-2	-	TRBJ2-3	few	CASSSILGGLSTDTQYF	TGTGCCAGCAGCTCCATCCTTGGGGGATTAAGCACAGATACGCAGTATTTT
TRBV7-2	-	TRBJ1-2	-	CASSLGPGYGYTF	TGTGCCAGCAGCTTGGGCCCAGGGTATGGCTACACCTTC
TRBV6-2/TRBV6-3	-	TRBJ2-7	-	CASSYVHQLGTHEQYF	TGTGCCAGCAGTTATGTTCATCAGCTCGGCACCCACGAGCAGTACTTC
TRBV28	-	TRBJ1-4	once	CASSLPTFNEKLFF	TGTGCCAGCAGTTTGCCGACATTCAATGAAAAACTGTTTTTT
TRBV20-1	-	TRBJ1-6	-	CSAKVTVNSPLHF	TGCAGTGCTAAAGTCACGGTTAATTCACCCCTCCACTTT
TRBV5-1	TRBD1	TRBJ1-2	few	CASSQGQSYGYTF	TGCGCCAGCAGCCAGGGACAGTCCTATGGCTACACCTTC
TRBV7-9	TRBD2	TRBJ2-5	-	CASMRGMRETQYF	TGTGCCAGTATGCGGGGGATGAGGGAGACCCAGTACTTC
TRBV29-1	TRBD1	TRBJ1-1	-	CSVDRGRSEAFF	TGCAGCGTAGACAGGGGACGTTCTGAAGCTTTCTTT
TRBV20-1	TRBD1	TRBJ2-3	-	CSARAGTATSDTQYF	TGCAGTGCTAGGGCTGGGACAGCCACTTCAGATACGCAGTATTTT
TRBV9	TRBD2	TRBJ2-3	few	CASTIGPSGWRSTQYF	TGTGCCAGCACCATAGGGCCTAGCGGGTGGAGGTCGACGCAGTATTTT
TRBV12-3/TRBV12-4	-	TRBJ1-2	-	CASSFLNMGGDGYTF	TGTGCCAGCAGTTTTCTAAATATGGGGGGCGACGGCTACACCTTC
TRBV20-1	TRBD2	TRBJ2-7	-	CSAQGLAGPQGYEQYF	TGCAGTGCGCAGGGACTAGCGGGACCCCAGGGCTACGAGCAGTACTTC
TRBV7-3	-	TRBJ2-2	-	CASSLMGSGIGELFF	TGTGCCAGCAGCTTAATGGGATCGGGGATCGGGGAGCTGTTTTTT
TRBV7-9	-	TRBJ2-3	-	CASSLTPTTGTDTQYF	TGTGCCAGCAGCTTAACACCGACGACAGGCACAGATACGCAGTATTTT
TRBV6-2/TRBV6-3	TRBD2	TRBJ2-1	-	CATRTSVTEQFF	TGTGCCACCAGGACTAGCGTCACCGAGCAGTTCTTC
TRBV6-1	-	TRBJ2-2	many	CASSGQPNTGELFF	TGTGCCAGTTCTGGACAGCCGAACACCGGGGAGCTGTTTTTT
TRBV5-1	TRBD2	TRBJ2-1	few	CASSLVSSGRRDEQFF	TGCGCCAGCAGCTTGGTTTCTAGCGGGAGAAGGGATGAGCAGTTCTTC
TRBV7-9	TRBD2	TRBJ2-1	-	CASSLVGGRNEQFF	TGTGCCAGCAGCTTAGTGGGGGGGAGGAATGAGCAGTTCTTC
TRBV4-1	-	TRBJ2-1	few	CASSINLSGGPSYNEQFF	TGCGCCAGCAGCATAAATCTATCGGGGGGCCCTTCCTACAATGAGCAGTTCTTC
TRBV7-2	TRBD2	TRBJ2-1	few	CASSLTLSGGGFF	TGTGCCAGCAGCTTAACCCTCTCCGGGGGGGGGTTCTTC
TRBV5-1	-	TRBJ2-3	-	CASRVGTGSGTDTQYF	TGCGCCAGCAGAGTCGGTACAGGGTCGGGCACAGATACGCAGTATTTT
TRBV14	-	TRBJ2-2	-	CASSQDVAENTGELFF	TGTGCCAGCAGCCAAGATGTAGCGGAGAACACCGGGGAGCTGTTTTTT
TRBV25-1	-	TRBJ1-6	few	CASSESGQYNSPLHF	TGTGCCAGCAGTGAATCAGGACAGTATAATTCACCCCTCCACTTT
TRBV27	-	TRBJ1-4	-	CASRHQRGEKLFF	TGTGCCAGCCGCCACCAAAGGGGGGAAAAACTGTTTTTT
TRBV5-6	TRBD1	TRBJ2-7	-	CASSFSPGQGIEQYF	TGTGCCAGCAGCTTTTCCCCGGGACAGGGGATCGAGCAGTACTTC
TRBV10-3	-	TRBJ2-1	-	CAISSAGVHNEQFF	TGTGCCATCAGTTCGGCAGGGGTTCATAATGAGCAGTTCTTC
TRBV7-2	-	TRBJ2-2	few	CASSYNTGPGELFF	TGTGCCAGCAGTTATAACACGGGTCCCGGGGAGCTGTTTTTT
TRBV20-1	-	TRBJ2-7	-	CSARDHNGTYEQYF	TGCAGTGCTAGAGATCATAACGGGACCTACGAGCAGTACTTC
TRBV5-1	-	TRBJ1-4	-	CASSLFRQNNEKLFF	TGCGCCAGCAGCTTGTTTCGGCAGAATAATGAAAAACTGTTTTTT
TRBV11-2	TRBD1	TRBJ2-1	-	CASRWGRQGEQFF	TGTGCCAGCAGATGGGGGCGACAGGGAGAGCAGTTCTTC
TRBV4-3	-	TRBJ2-1	-	CASSQDFSWRGREYEQFF	TGCGCCAGCAGCCAAGATTTCTCTTGGAGGGGCAGGGAATACGAGCAGTTCTTC
TRBV18	-	TRBJ2-3	-	CASSIPVGLGTDTQYF	TGTGCCAGCTCCATACCCGTCGGGTTGGGCACAGATACGCAGTATTTT
TRBV29-1	TRBD2	TRBJ2-1	-	CSAWGLAGANEQFF	TGCAGCGCCTGGGGGCTAGCGGGTGCTAATGAGCAGTTCTTC
TRBV12-3/TRBV12-4	-	TRBJ1-5	once	CASSASRGNQPQHF	TGTGCCAGCAGTGCCTCCAGGGGCAATCAGCCCCAGCATTTT
TRBV10-3	TRBD2	TRBJ2-3	few	CAISVLAGGQDTQYF	TGTGCCATCAGTGTTTTAGCGGGGGGCCAAGATACGCAGTATTTT
TRBV5-1	-	TRBJ2-7	few	CASSLSGIEQYF	TGCGCCAGCAGCTTGTCGGGGATCGAGCAGTACTTC